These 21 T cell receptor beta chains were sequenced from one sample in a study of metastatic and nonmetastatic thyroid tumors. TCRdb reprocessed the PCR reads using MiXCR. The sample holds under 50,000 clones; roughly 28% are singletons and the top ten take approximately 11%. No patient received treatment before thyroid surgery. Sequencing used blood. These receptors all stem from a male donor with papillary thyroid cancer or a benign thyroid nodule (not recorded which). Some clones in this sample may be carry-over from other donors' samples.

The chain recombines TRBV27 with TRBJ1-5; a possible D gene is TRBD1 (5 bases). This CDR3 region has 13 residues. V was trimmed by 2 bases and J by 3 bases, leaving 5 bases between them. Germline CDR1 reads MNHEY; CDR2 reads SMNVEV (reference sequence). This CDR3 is CASSLGHNQPQHF. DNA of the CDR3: TGTGCCAGCAGTTTAGGACACAATCAGCCCCAGCATTTT.

CDR3 protein: CATSDGTVNTGELFF. As DNA, the CDR3 is TGTGCCACCAGTGATGGGACAGTGAACACCGGGGAGCTGTTTTTT. The chain recombines TRBV24-1 with TRBJ2-2, with TRBD1 matching 7 bases. V dropped 3 bases and J dropped 1; count of bases not matched to a gene: 1. CDR3 length equals 15 residues. Germline loops: CDR1 KGHDR, CDR2 SFDVKD.

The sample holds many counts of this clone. CDR3 in DNA: TGTGCCAGCAGTGGAGGGTTGAACACTGAAGCTTTCTTT. Translating it yields CASSGGLNTEAFF. The V and J genes are TRBV2 and TRBJ1-1; D remains ambiguous. The germline V gene has CDR1 SNHLY and CDR2 FYNNEI. There are 13 residues in the CDR3. V gave up 4 bases and J gave up 0 bases, with 6 bases separating them.

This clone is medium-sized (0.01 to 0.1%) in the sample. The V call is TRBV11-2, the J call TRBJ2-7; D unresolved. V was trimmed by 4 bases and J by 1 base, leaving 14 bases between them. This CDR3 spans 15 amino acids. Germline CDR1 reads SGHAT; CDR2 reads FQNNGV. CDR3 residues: CASSSYSGNSYEQYF. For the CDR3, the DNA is TGTGCCAGCAGCTCATATAGTGGGAATTCCTACGAGCAGTACTTC.

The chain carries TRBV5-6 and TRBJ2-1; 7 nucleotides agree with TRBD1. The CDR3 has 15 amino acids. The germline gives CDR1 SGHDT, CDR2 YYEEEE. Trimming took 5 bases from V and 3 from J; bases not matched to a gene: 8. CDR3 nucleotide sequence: TGTGCCAGCAGGAGAGGTAGGGGGCTCTACAATGAGCAGTTCTTC. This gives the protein CASRRGRGLYNEQFF. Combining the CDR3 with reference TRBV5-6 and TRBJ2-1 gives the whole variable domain DAGVTQSPTHLIKTRGQQVTLRCSPKSGHDTVSWYQQALGQGPQFIFQYYEEEERQRGNFPDRFSGHQFPNYSSELNVNALLLGDSALYLCASRRGRGLYNEQFFGPGTRLTVL.

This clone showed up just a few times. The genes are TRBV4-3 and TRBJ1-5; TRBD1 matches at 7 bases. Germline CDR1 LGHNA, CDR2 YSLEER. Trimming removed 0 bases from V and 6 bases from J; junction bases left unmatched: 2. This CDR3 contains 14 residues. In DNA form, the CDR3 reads TGCGCCAGCAGCCAAGATAACAGGGGTCAGCCCCAGCATTTT. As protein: CASSQDNRGQPQHF.

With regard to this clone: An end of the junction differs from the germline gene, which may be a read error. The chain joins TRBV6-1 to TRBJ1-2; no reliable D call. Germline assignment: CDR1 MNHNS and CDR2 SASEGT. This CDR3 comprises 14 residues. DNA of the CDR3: TGTGCCAGCAGTGAAGCGGAAGAAGACTATGGCTGCACCTTC. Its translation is CASSEAEEDYGCTF.

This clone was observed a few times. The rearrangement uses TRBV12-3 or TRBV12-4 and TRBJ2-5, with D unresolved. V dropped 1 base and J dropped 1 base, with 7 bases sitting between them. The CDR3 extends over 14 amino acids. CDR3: CASSLGRIQETQYF. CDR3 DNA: TGTGCCAGCAGTTTAGGTCGGATCCAAGAGACCCAGTACTTC.

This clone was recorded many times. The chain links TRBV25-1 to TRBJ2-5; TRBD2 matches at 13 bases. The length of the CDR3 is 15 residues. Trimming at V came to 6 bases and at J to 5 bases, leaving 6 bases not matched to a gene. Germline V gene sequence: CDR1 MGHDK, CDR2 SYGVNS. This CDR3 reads CASSPGTSGIETQYF. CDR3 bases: TGTGCCAGCAGCCCCGGGACTAGCGGGATTGAGACCCAGTACTTC.

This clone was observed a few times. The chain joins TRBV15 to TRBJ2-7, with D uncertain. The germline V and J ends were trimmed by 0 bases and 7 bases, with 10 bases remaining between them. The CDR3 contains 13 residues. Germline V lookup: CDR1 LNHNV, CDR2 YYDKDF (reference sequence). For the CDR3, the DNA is TGTGCCACCAGCAGAGATCCCCTGCGAGAGCAGTACTTC. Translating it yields CATSRDPLREQYF.

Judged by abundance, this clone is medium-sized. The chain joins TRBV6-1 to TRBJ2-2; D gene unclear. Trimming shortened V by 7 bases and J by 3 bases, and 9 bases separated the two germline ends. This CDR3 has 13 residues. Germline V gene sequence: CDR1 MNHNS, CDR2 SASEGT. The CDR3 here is CASTNGYTGELFF. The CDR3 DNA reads TGTGCCAGCACTAATGGGTACACCGGGGAGCTGTTTTTT.

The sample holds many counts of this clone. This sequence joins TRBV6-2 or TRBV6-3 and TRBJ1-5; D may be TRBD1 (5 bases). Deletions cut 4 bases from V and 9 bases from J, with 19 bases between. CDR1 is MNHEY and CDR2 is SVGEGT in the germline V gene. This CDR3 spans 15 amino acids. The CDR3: CASSFTPGLLLPQHF. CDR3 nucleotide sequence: TGTGCCAGCAGTTTCACTCCAGGGTTATTATTGCCCCAGCATTTT.

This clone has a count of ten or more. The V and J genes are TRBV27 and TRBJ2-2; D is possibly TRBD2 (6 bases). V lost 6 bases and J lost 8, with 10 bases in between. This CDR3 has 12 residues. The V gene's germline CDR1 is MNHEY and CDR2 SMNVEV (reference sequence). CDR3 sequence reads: CASSPGAGELFF. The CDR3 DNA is TGTGCCAGCAGCCCGGGAGCAGGGGAGCTGTTTTTT.

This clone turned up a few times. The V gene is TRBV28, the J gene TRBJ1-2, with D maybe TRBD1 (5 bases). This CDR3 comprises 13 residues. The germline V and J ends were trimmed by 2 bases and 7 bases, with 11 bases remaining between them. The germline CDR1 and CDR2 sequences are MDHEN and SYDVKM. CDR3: CASSLRGKSGYTF. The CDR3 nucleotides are TGTGCCAGCAGTTTACGGGGGAAGAGTGGCTACACCTTC.

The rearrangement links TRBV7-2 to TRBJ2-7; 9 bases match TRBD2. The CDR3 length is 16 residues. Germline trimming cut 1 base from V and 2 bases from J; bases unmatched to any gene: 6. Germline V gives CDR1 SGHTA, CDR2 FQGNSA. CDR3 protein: CASSLGLAGSAYEQYF. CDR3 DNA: TGTGCCAGCAGCTTAGGGCTAGCGGGATCCGCCTACGAGCAGTACTTC.

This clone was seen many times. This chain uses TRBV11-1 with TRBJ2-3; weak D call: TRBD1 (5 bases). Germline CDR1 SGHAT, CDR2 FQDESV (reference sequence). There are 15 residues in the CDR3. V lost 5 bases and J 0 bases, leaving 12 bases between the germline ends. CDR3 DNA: TGTGCCAGCAGCCTGGCCCAGGGAAGCACAGATACGCAGTATTTT. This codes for CASSLAQGSTDTQYF.

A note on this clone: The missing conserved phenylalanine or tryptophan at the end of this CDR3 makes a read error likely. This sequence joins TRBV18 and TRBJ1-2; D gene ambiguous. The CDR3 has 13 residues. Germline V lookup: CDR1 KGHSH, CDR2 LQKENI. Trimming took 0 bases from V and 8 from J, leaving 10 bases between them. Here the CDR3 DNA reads TGTGCCAGCTCACCACCGTGGGTGGAGGGCTACACCCTC. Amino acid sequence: CASSPPWVEGYTL.

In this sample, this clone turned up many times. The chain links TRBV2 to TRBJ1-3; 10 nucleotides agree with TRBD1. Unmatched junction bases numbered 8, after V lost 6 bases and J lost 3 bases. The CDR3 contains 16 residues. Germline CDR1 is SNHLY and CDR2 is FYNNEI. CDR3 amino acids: CASRQPGQGDGNTIYF. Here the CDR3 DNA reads TGTGCCAGCAGGCAACCCGGACAGGGGGATGGAAACACCATATATTTT.

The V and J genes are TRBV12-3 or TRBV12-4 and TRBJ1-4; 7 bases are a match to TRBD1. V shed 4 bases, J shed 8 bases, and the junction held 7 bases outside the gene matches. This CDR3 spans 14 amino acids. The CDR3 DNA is TGTGCCAGCAGTTCCGACAGGGAAGGGGAAAAACTGTTTTTT. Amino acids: CASSSDREGEKLFF.

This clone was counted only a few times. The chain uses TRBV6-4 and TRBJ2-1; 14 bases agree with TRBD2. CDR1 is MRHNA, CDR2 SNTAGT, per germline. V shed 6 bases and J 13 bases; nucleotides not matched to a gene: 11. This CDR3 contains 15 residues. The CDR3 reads CASSQGLAGDEVQFF. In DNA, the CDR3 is TGTGCCAGCAGCCAGGGACTAGCGGGAGATGAGGTACAGTTCTTC.

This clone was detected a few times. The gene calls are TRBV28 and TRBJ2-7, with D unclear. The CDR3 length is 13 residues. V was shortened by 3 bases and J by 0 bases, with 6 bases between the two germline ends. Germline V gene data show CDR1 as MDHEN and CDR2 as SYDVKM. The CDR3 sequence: CASSFASSYEQYF. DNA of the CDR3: TGTGCCAGCAGTTTCGCCAGCTCCTACGAGCAGTACTTC.